This TCR beta chain was sequenced in a study of human T cells and chemical hapten exposure. Study-level background: The sensitizing agent was 2% DPC, placed on around 2 cm by around 2 cm of upper inner arm skin. Largely, small differences in pooled library volume made per-sample TCR yields vary.

V gave up 8 bases and J gave up 4 bases, with 12 bases separating them. From germline, CDR1 is LNHDA and CDR2 SQIVND (reference sequence). This CDR3 spans 12 amino acids. In this sample, this clonotype turned up a few times. As for time point: pre-sensitization, week 0. Treatment here: therapeutic diphenylcyclopropenone sensitization with weekly scalp DPC. Unique molecular identifiers were linked by the library to individual cDNA molecules. MiXCR, run by TCRdb on the RACE reads, gives a single entry per CDR3 protein. This table has some 400,000 distinct CDR3 sequences, more than 4.5% appearing once. The sequenced sample was whole blood, obtained in connection with sensitization to the hapten diphenylcyclopropenone (DPC). V and J are TRBV19 and TRBJ2-7, with TRBD2 as a possible D gene (6 bases). The receptor comes from a woman in her forties or fifties with alopecia areata. Some clones in this sample may be carry-over from other donors' samples. This chain's CDR3 is CASGRGDYEQYF. In DNA form, the CDR3 reads TGTGCCAGTGGGCGGGGAGATTACGAGCAGTACTTC.